Below are 12 T cell receptor beta chains sequenced from a single sample in a study of graft-versus-host responses after intestinal transplantation. Sequencing was performed with immunoSEQ multiplex PCR; in TCRdb, only in-frame clones are kept and a portion is missing. This table has nearly 45,000 clones, roughly 90% appearing once. The sequenced sample was PBMCs, obtained 524 days after transplant. All receptors come from a human patient who received an intestinal transplant, so some T cells may come from the graft donor.

The rearrangement joins TRBV19 to TRBJ1-4, with a weak D call TRBD1 (6 bases). Deletions cut 6 bases from V and 0 bases from J, with 8 bases between. The CDR3 is made up of 14 amino acids. In germline, CDR1 is LNHDA, CDR2 SQIVND (reference sequence). In nucleotides, the CDR3 is TGTGCCAGTAGCAGGGGCGCAACTAATGAAAAACTGTTTTTT. This translates into CASSRGATNEKLFF.

The chain has TRBV4-2 and TRBJ1-5; 8 bases agree with TRBD1. Unmatched junction bases numbered 8, after V lost 0 bases and J lost 7 bases. This CDR3 spans 16 amino acids. Germline CDR1 LGHNA, CDR2 YNFKEQ. In DNA, the CDR3 is TGTGCCAGCAGCCAAGATGTGTCAGGGGGCGGGCAGCCCCAGCATTTT. It yields the protein CASSQDVSGGGQPQHF.

The J gene is TRBJ2-7, the V gene TRBV27; 11 bases agree with TRBD2. Germline CDR1 is MNHEY and CDR2 is SMNVEV (reference sequence). The CDR3 has 14 amino acids. J lost 5 bases, V lost 3 bases, and 3 bases had no gene match. The CDR3 sequence is CASSFGTSGNEQYF. Written as DNA, the CDR3 is TGTGCCAGCAGTTTTGGGACTAGCGGCAACGAGCAGTACTTC.

This chain connects TRBV7-8 to TRBJ2-7; D ambiguous. Germline lookup yields CDR1 SGHVS and CDR2 FQNEAQ. This CDR3 has 13 amino acids. With 1 base removed from V and 4 bases from J, the gap between germline ends came to 8 bases. In DNA form, the CDR3 reads TGTGCCAGCAGCTTAGGGCTTCAGTACGAGCAGTACTTC. Amino acids: CASSLGLQYEQYF.

The V call is TRBV11-2, the J call TRBJ2-1; D gene ambiguous. This CDR3 spans 12 amino acids. In germline, CDR1 is SGHAT, CDR2 FQNNGV. V lost 3 bases, J lost 7 bases, and 7 bases lay in between. The CDR3 protein is CASSFIANEQFF. In DNA, the CDR3 is TGTGCCAGCAGCTTTATAGCTAATGAGCAGTTCTTC. Drawing the rest from reference TRBV11-2 and TRBJ2-1, the complete variable domain is EAGVAQSPRYKIIEKRQSVAFWCNPISGHATLYWYQQILGQGPKLLIQFQNNGVVDDSQLPKDRFSAERLKGVDSTLKIQPAKLEDSAVYLCASSFIANEQFFGPGTRLTVL.

The chain has TRBV28 and TRBJ2-3, with D perhaps given as TRBD1 or TRBD2 (6 bases each). The CDR3 is 18 residues long. CDR1 and CDR2 (germline): MDHEN, SYDVKM. Trimming removed 10 bases at V and 0 bases at J, with 26 bases between. The CDR3 spells CATTGALGSVTSTDTQYF. DNA of the CDR3: TGTGCCACCACGGGGGCCCTCGGAAGCGTAACTAGCACAGATACGCAGTATTTT.

Only one count was recorded for this clone. The rearrangement joins TRBV28 to TRBJ1-3, with TRBD1 matching 8 bases. J lost 0 bases, V lost 5 bases, and 3 bases had no gene match. The CDR3 spans 15 residues. CDR1 and CDR2 from the germline V gene are MDHEN and SYDVKM. The CDR3, as DNA: TGTGCCAGCAGTGTGACAGGGGCCTCTGGAAACACCATATATTTT. It translates to CASSVTGASGNTIYF.

The rearrangement uses TRBV18 and TRBJ2-1; the D gene is possibly TRBD1 (6 bases). Trimming pared 3 bases from V and 1 base from J, leaving 13 bases between. Germline V gives CDR1 KGHSH, CDR2 LQKENI. The CDR3 spans 16 residues. As DNA, the CDR3 is TGTGCCAGCTCACCCACAGGGTTAGGGTCCTACAATGAGCAGTTCTTC. It is translated as CASSPTGLGSYNEQFF.

The chain links TRBV28 to TRBJ1-3; 7 nucleotides match TRBD1. CDR1 is MDHEN and CDR2 is SYDVKM in the germline V gene. This CDR3 spans 13 amino acids. Unmatched junction bases numbered 7, after V lost 6 bases and J lost 8 bases. As DNA, the CDR3 is TGTGCCAGCAGGAAACAGGGGAGTGACACCATATATTTT. This codes for CASRKQGSDTIYF. The whole variable domain, filled in from reference TRBV28 and TRBJ1-3, reads DVKVTQSSRYLVKRTGEKVFLECVQDMDHENMFWYRQDPGLGLRLIYFSYDVKMKEKGDIPEGYSVSREKKERFSLILESASTNQTSMYLCASRKQGSDTIYFGEGSWLTVV.

The chain couples TRBV5-6 to TRBJ1-1, with D possibly matching TRBD1 (5 bases). CDR1 SGHDT and CDR2 YYEEEE come from the germline V gene. The CDR3 is made up of 16 amino acids. V dropped 4 bases and J dropped 10 bases, with 26 bases sitting between them. The CDR3 sequence is CASSISGVSDGRVAFF. The DNA of the CDR3 is TGTGCCAGCAGCATCTCGGGGGTGTCGGACGGGCGAGTAGCTTTCTTT.

The chain joins TRBV5-8 to TRBJ1-1; D is uncertain. Deletions cut 6 bases from V and 13 bases from J, with 16 bases between. The CDR3 totals 11 residues. Germline V CDR1 and CDR2: SGHTS, YDEGEE. Here the CDR3 DNA reads TGTGCCAGCACCGTGCGGGAGCCAGATTTCTTT. This translates into CASTVREPDFF.

The rearrangement links TRBV19 to TRBJ2-3; D is unresolved. Trimming pared 5 bases from V and 4 bases from J, leaving 19 bases between. The CDR3 is 16 amino acids. Germline-derived CDR1 and CDR2 are LNHDA and SQIVND (reference sequence). In DNA form, the CDR3 reads TGTGCCAGTAGTCCCCGACGGTGGGCCTTCGCAGATACGCAGTATTTT. Its protein is CASSPRRWAFADTQYF.